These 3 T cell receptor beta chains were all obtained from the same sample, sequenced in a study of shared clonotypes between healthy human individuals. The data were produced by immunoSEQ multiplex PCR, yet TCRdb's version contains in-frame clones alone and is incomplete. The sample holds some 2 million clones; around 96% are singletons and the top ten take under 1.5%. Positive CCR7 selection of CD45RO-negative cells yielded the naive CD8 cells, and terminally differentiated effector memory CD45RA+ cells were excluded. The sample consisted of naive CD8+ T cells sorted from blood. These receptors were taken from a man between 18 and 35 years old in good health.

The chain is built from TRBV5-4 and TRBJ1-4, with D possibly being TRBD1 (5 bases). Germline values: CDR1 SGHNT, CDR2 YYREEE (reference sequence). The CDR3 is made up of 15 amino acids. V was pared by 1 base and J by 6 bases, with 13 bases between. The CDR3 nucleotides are TGTGCCAGCAGCTTGACCCGAGGGACGGATGAAAAACTGTTTTTT. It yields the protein CASSLTRGTDEKLFF.

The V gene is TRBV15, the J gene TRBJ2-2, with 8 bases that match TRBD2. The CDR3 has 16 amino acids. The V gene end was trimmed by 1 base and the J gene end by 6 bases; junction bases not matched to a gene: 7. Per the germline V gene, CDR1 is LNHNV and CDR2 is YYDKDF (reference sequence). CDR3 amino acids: CATSRVSVAGPGELFF. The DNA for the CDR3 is TGTGCCACCAGCAGAGTGTCGGTAGCGGGGCCCGGGGAGCTGTTTTTT.

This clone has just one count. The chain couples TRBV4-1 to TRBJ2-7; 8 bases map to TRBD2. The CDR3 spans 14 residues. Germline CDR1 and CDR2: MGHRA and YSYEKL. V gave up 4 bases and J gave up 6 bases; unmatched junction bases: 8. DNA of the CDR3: TGCGCCAGCAGCCCCAGCGGGAGTGGGATCGAGCAGTACTTC. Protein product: CASSPSGSGIEQYF.